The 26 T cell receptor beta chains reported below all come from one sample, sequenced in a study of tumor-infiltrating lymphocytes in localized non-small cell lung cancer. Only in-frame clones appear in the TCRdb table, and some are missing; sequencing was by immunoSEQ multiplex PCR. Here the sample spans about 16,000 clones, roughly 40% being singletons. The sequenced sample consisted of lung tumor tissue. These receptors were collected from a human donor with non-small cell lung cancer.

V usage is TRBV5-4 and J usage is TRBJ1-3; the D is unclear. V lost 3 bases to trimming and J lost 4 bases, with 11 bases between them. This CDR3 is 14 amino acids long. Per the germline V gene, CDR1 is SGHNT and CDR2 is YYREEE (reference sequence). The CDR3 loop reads CASSYPNAGNTIYF. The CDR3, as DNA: TGTGCCAGCAGCTATCCCAACGCCGGAAACACCATATATTTT.

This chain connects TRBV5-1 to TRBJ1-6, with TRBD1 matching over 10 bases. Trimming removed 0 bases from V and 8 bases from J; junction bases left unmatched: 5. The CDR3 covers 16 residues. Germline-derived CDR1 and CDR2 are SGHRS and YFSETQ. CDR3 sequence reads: CASSLAPDRGDSPLHF. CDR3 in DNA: TGCGCCAGCAGCTTGGCACCGGACAGGGGGGATTCACCCCTCCACTTT.

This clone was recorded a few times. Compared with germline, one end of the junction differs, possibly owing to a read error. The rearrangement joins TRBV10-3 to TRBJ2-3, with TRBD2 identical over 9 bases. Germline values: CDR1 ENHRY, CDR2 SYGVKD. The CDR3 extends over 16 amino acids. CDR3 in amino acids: CASSDEAGGHTDTQYF. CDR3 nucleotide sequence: TGTGCCAGCAGTGATGAGGCGGGGGGGCATACAGATACGCAGTATTTT.

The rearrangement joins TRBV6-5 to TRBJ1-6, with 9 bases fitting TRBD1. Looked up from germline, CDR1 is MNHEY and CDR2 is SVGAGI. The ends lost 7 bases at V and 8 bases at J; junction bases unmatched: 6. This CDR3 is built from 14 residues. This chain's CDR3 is CASNPTGGYSPLHF. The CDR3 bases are TGTGCCAGCAACCCGACAGGGGGTTATTCACCCCTCCACTTT.

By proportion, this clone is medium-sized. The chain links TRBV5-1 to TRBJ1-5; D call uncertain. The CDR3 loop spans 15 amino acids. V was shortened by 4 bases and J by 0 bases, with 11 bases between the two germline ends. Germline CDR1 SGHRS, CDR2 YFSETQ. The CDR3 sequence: CASSLDGYSNQPQHF. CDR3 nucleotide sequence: TGCGCCAGCAGCCTGGACGGCTATAGCAATCAGCCCCAGCATTTT.

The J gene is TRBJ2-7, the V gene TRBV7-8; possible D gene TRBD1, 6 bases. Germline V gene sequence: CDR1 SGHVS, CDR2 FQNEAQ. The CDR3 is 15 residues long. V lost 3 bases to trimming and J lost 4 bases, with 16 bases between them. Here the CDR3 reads CASSLSQGLRYEQYF. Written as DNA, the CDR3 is TGTGCCAGCAGCTTGTCGCAGGGGTTAAGATACGAGCAGTACTTC.

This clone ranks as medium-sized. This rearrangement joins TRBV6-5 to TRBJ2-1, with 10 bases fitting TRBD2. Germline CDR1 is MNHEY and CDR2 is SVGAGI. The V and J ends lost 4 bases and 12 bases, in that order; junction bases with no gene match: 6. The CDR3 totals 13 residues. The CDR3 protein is CASSWTSGNLQFF. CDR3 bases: TGTGCCAGCAGTTGGACTAGCGGTAACTTGCAGTTCTTC.

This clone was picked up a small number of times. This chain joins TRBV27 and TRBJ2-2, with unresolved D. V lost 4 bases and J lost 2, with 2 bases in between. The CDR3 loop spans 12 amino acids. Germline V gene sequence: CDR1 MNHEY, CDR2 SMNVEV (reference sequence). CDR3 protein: CASSYNTGELFF. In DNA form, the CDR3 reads TGTGCCAGCAGTTACAACACCGGGGAGCTGTTTTTT.

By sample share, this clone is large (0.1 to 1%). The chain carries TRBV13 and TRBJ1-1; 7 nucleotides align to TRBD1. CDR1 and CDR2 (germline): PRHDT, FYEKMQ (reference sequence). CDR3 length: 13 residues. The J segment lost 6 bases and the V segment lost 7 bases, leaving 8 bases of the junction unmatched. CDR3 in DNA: TGTGCCAGCAAGGGGGACAGTCAGCCTGAAGCTTTCTTT. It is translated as CASKGDSQPEAFF.

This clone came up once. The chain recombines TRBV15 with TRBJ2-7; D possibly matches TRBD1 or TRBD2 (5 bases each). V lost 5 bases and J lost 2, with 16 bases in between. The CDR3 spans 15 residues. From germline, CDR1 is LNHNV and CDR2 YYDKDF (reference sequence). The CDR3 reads CATSFPSEGTYEQYF. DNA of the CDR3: TGTGCCACCAGCTTTCCCAGCGAGGGGACCTACGAGCAGTACTTC.

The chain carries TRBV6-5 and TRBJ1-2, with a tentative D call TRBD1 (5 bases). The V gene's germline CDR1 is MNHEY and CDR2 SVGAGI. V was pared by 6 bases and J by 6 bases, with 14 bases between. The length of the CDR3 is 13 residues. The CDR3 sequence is CASRGVGDHGYTF. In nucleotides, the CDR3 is TGTGCCAGCAGGGGGGTCGGGGACCATGGCTACACCTTC.

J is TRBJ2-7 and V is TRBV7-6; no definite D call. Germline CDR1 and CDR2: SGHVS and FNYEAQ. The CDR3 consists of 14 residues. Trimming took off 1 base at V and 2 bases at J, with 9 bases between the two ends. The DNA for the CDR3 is TGTGCCAGCAGCTTAGGTTCCGGTACCTACGAGCAGTACTTC. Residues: CASSLGSGTYEQYF.

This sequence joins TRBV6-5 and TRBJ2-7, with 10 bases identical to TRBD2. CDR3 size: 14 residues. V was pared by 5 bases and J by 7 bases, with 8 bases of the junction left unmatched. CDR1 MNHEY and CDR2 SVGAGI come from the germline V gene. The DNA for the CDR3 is TGTGCCAGCAGTCCAGCGGGGGGGCCACGGGAGCAGTACTTC. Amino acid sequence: CASSPAGGPREQYF.

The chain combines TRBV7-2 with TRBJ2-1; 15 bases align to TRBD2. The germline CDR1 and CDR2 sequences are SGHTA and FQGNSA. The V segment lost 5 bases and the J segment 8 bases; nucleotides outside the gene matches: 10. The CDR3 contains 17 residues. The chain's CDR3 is CASSLGLAGGPLDEQFF. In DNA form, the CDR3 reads TGTGCCAGCAGCCTTGGACTAGCGGGGGGGCCTTTGGATGAGCAGTTCTTC.

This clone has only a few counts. CDR3 bases: TGTGCCAGCAGCTGGACCGGGGTGGATACGCAGTATTTT. As protein: CASSWTGVDTQYF. The rearrangement joins TRBV5-4 to TRBJ2-3; a weak D match, TRBD2 (5 bases). The CDR3 has 13 amino acids. Trimming removed 3 bases at V and 6 bases at J, with 11 bases between. CDR1 is SGHNT and CDR2 is YYREEE in the germline V gene (reference sequence). The whole variable domain, filled in from reference TRBV5-4 and TRBJ2-3, reads ETGVTQSPTHLIKTRGQQVTLRCSSQSGHNTVSWYQQALGQGPQFIFQYYREEENGRGNFPPRFSGLQFPNYSSELNVNALELDDSALYLCASSWTGVDTQYFGPGTRLTVL.

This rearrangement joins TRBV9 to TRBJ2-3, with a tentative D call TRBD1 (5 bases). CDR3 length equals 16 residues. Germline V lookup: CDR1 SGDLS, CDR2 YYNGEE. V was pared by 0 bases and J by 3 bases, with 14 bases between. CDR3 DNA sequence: TGTGCCAGCAGCGTAGTCGCTGCCCCAGGGACAGATACGCAGTATTTT. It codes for CASSVVAAPGTDTQYF.

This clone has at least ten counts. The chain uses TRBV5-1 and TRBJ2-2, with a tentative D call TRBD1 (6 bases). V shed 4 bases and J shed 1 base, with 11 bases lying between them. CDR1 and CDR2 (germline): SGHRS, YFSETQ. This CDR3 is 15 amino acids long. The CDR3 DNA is TGCGCCAGCAGCGCAAGGACAGTGAACACCGGGGAGCTGTTTTTT. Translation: CASSARTVNTGELFF.

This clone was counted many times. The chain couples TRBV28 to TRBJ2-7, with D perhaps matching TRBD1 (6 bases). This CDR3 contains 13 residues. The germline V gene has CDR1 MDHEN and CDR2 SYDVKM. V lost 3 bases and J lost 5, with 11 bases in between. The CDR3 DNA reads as TGTGCCAGCAGTTTTACAGGGATTAACGAGCAGTACTTC. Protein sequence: CASSFTGINEQYF. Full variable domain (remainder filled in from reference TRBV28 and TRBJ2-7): DVKVTQSSRYLVKRTGEKVFLECVQDMDHENMFWYRQDPGLGLRLIYFSYDVKMKEKGDIPEGYSVSREKKERFSLILESASTNQTSMYLCASSFTGINEQYFGPGTRLTVT.

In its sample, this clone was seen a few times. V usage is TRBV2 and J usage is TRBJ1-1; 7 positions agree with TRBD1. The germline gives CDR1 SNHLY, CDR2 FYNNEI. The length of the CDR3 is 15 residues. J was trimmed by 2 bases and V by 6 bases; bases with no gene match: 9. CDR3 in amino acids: CASRVEDRVNTEAFF. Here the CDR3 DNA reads TGTGCCAGCAGAGTTGAAGACAGGGTAAACACTGAAGCTTTCTTT.

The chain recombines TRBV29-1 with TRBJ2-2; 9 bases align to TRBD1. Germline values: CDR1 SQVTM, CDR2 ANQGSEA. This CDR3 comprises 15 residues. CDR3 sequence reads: CTPRRDRDNTGELFF. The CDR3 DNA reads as TGCACTCCGAGGAGGGACAGGGATAACACCGGGGAGCTGTTTTTT.

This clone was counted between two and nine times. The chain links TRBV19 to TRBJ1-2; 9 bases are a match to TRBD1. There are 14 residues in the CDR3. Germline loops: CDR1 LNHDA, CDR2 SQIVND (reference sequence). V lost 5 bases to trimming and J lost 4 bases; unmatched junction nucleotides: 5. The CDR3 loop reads CASSVQGAGYGYTF. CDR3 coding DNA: TGTGCCAGTAGTGTACAGGGGGCAGGCTATGGCTACACCTTC.

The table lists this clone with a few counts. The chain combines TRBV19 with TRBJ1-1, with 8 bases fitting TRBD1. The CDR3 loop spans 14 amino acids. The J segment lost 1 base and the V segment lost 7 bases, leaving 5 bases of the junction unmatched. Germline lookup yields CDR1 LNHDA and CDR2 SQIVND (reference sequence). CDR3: CASKLGQGNTEAFF. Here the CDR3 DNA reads TGTGCCAGTAAACTCGGACAGGGGAACACTGAAGCTTTCTTT.

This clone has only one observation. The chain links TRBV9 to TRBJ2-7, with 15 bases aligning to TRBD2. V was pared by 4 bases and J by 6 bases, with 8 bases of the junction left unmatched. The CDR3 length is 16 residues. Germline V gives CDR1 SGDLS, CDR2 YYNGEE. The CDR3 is CASSQGLAGGRIEQYF. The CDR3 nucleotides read TGTGCCAGCAGCCAGGGACTAGCGGGGGGCCGGATCGAGCAGTACTTC.

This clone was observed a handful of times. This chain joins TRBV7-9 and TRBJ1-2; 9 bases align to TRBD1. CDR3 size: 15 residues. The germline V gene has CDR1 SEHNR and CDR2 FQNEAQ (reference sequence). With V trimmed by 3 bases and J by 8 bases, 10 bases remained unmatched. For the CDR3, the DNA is TGTGCCAGCAGCTTGCTTCCGGGACAGGGAACCGGCTACACCTTC. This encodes CASSLLPGQGTGYTF.

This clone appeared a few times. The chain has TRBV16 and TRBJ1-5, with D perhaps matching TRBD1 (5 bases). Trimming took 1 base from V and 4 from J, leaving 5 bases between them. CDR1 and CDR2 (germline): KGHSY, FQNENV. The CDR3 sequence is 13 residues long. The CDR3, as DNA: TGTGCCAGCAGCCAATACAGGAATCAGCCCCAGCATTTT. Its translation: CASSQYRNQPQHF.

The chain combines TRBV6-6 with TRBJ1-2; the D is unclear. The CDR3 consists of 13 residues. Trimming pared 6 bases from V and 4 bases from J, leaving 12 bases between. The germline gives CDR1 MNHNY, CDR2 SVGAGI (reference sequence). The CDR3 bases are TGTGCCAGCAGACCCGGAGGAAGCTATGGCTACACCTTC. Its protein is CASRPGGSYGYTF.